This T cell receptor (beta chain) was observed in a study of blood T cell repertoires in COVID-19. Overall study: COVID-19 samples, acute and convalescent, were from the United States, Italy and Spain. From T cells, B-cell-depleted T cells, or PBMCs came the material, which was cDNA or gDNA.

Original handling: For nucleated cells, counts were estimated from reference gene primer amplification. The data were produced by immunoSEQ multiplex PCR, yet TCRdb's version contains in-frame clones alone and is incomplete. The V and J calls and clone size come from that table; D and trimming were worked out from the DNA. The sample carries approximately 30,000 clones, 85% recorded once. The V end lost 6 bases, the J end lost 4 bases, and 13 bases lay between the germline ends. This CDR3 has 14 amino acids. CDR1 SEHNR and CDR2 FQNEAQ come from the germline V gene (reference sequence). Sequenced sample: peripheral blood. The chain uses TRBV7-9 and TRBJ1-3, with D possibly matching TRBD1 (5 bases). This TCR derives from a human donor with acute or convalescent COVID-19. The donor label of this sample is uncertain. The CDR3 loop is CASRDNRRGNTIYF. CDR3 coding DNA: TGTGCCAGCAGGGACAACAGAAGAGGAAACACCATATATTTT. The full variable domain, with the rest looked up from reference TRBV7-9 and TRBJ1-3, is DTGVSQNPRHKITKRGQNVTFRCDPISEHNRLYWYRQTLGQGPEFLTYFQNEAQLEKSRLLSDRFSAERPKGSFSTLEIQRTEQGDSAMYLCASRDNRRGNTIYFGEGSWLTVV.